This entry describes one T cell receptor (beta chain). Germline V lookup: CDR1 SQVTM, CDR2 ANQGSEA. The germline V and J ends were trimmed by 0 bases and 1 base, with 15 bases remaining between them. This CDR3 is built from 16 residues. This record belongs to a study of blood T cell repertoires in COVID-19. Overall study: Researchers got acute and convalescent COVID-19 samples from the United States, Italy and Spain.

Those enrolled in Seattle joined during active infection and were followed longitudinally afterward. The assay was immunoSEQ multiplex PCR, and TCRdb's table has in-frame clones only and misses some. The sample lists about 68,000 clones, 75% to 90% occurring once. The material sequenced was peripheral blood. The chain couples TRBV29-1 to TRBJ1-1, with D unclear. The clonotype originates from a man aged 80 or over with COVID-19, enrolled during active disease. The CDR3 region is CSVEDLAYRGNTEAFF. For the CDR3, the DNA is TGCAGCGTTGAAGATTTAGCGTACCGAGGGAACACTGAAGCTTTCTTT.